The 9 T cell receptor beta chains below come from one sample, sequenced in a study of radiotherapy plus CTLA-4 blockade in lung cancer. The assay was immunoSEQ multiplex PCR, and TCRdb's table has in-frame clones only and misses some. Of around 130,000 clones in the sample, 85% to 90% are singletons; the top ten hold more than 6.5%. The starting material was peripheral blood, obtained from a patient treated with radiotherapy plus ipilimumab. These receptors all stem from a human donor with non-small cell lung cancer that progressed on radiotherapy plus ipilimumab.

The chain combines TRBV5-6 with TRBJ1-1; the D is unclear. Germline assignment: CDR1 SGHDT and CDR2 YYEEEE. The CDR3 length is 16 residues. Trimming left V 1 base short and J 3 bases short, with 16 bases between. CDR3 bases: TGTGCCAGCAGCTTGCGGGGAGCCTTCTCGGACACTGAAGCTTTCTTT. Translating gives CASSLRGAFSDTEAFF. Full variable domain (remainder filled in from reference TRBV5-6 and TRBJ1-1): DAGVTQSPTHLIKTRGQQVTLRCSPKSGHDTVSWYQQALGQGPQFIFQYYEEEERQRGNFPDRFSGHQFPNYSSELNVNALLLGDSALYLCASSLRGAFSDTEAFFGQGTRLTVV.

The chain recombines TRBV6-5 with TRBJ2-7; D might be TRBD1 or TRBD2, each matching 5 bases. Between the trimmed V and J ends, which lost 3 bases and 2 bases, there was a span of 14 bases. CDR1 and CDR2 from the germline V gene are MNHEY and SVGAGI. The CDR3 sequence is 15 residues long. CDR3 coding DNA: TGTGCCAGCAGTTATGGGGCAGGGACCACCTACGAGCAGTACTTC. Translated, it gives CASSYGAGTTYEQYF.

This rearrangement joins TRBV5-1 to TRBJ1-2; a weak D match, TRBD1 (5 bases). CDR1 and CDR2 (germline): SGHRS, YFSETQ. Trimming took 4 bases from V and 0 from J, leaving 10 bases between them. The length of the CDR3 is 14 residues. CDR3 bases: TGCGCCAGCAGCCTAGACAGAGCTAACTATGGCTACACCTTC. It codes for CASSLDRANYGYTF.

The genes are TRBV5-1 and TRBJ2-5; D is uncertain. CDR3 length: 13 residues. Trimming shortened V by 1 base and J by 4 bases, and 8 bases separated the two germline ends. Germline CDR1 is SGHRS and CDR2 is YFSETQ. The CDR3 here is CASSLNYGETQYF. Written as DNA, the CDR3 is TGCGCCAGCAGCTTGAACTATGGAGAGACCCAGTACTTC.

This sequence joins TRBV2 and TRBJ1-2; 9 bases fit TRBD1. The CDR3 runs to 15 residues. The V and J ends lost 6 bases and 6 bases, in that order; junction bases with no gene match: 11. Germline V gene lookup returns CDR1 SNHLY and CDR2 FYNNEI. Written as DNA, the CDR3 is TGTGCCAGCAGCGATCAGGGACAGGGCCTAGATGGCTACACCTTC. Translating gives CASSDQGQGLDGYTF.

J is TRBJ2-2 and V is TRBV30, with D possibly being TRBD1 (6 bases). V was pared by 3 bases and J by 1 base, with 9 bases between. The CDR3 is made up of 14 amino acids. Per the germline V gene, CDR1 is GTSNPN and CDR2 is SVGIG (reference sequence). The CDR3 reads CAWRGAGNTGELFF. CDR3 sequence (DNA): TGTGCCTGGAGGGGGGCGGGGAACACCGGGGAGCTGTTTTTT.

The gene calls are TRBV6-1 and TRBJ1-3; D is unclear. Germline lookup yields CDR1 MNHNS and CDR2 SASEGT. The CDR3 totals 12 residues. The V and J ends lost 5 bases and 6 bases respectively, with 8 bases between them. In DNA, the CDR3 is TGTGCCAGCAGTCCCTGGGAAAACACCATATATTTT. Its protein product is CASSPWENTIYF.

The chain joins TRBV4-2 to TRBJ1-2; D unclear. Trimming removed 5 bases at V and 4 bases at J, with 17 bases between. This CDR3 contains 15 residues. Germline assignment: CDR1 LGHNA and CDR2 YNFKEQ. The CDR3 DNA sequence: TGTGCCAGCAGCGCCGGGGTCGGACCATCCTATGGCTACACCTTC. Translating it yields CASSAGVGPSYGYTF.

This chain connects TRBV5-1 to TRBJ1-5; 7 nucleotides align to TRBD1. This CDR3 is built from 15 residues. The V gene's germline CDR1 is SGHRS and CDR2 YFSETQ. Unmatched junction bases numbered 9, after V lost 5 bases and J lost 4 bases. The CDR3 is CASRRDSMQNQPQHF. The DNA of the CDR3 is TGCGCCAGCAGAAGGGACAGTATGCAGAATCAGCCCCAGCATTTT.